Each of the 13 T cell receptor beta chains below was sequenced from the same sample in a study of identical twins. TCRdb used MiXCR to reprocess the 5' RACE reads, holding one entry per CDR3 protein. Of 700,000 or so distinct CDR3 sequences listed, about 9.4% were seen once; the top ten hold approximately 0.94%. This sample was also put to use in a study of yellow fever vaccine responses in identical twins.

The sequencing sample was made of PBMCs. The receptors come from a young woman in good health.

The genes are TRBV5-5 and TRBJ1-1, with D unclear. This CDR3 has 13 residues. Trimming removed 3 bases at V and 9 bases at J, with 15 bases between. From germline, CDR1 is SGHKS and CDR2 YYEKEE (reference sequence). CDR3 DNA sequence: TGTGCCAGCAGCTCTTGGGCGTATCCACAAGCTTTCTTT. Amino acids: CASSSWAYPQAFF.

This clonotype was recorded many times. The chain recombines TRBV11-2 with TRBJ2-7; no clear D. Germline V CDR1 and CDR2: SGHAT, FQNNGV. The CDR3 consists of 14 residues. Trimming left V 1 base short and J 3 bases short, with 10 bases between. The CDR3 sequence is CASSLGYKNYEQYF. The CDR3 nucleotides are TGTGCCAGCAGCTTAGGTTACAAAAACTACGAGCAGTACTTC.

The V and J genes are TRBV2 and TRBJ2-1; the D gene could be TRBD1 or TRBD2 (5 bases each). Trimming left V 5 bases short and J 6 bases short, with 17 bases between. Germline V lookup: CDR1 SNHLY, CDR2 FYNNEI. The CDR3 is made up of 15 amino acids. CDR3 residues: CASSSEGPLLNEQFF. The DNA for the CDR3 is TGTGCCAGCAGTTCTGAGGGGCCCCTCCTCAATGAGCAGTTCTTC.

This clonotype was detected a few times. This chain connects TRBV20-1 to TRBJ2-5; the D is unclear. The V end lost 0 bases, the J end lost 5 bases, and 16 bases lay between the germline ends. Germline CDR1 reads DFQATT; CDR2 reads SNEGSKA (reference sequence). CDR3 size: 15 residues. CDR3 residues: CSARDRISLGETQYF. CDR3 in DNA: TGCAGTGCTAGAGACAGAATCTCCCTGGGTGAGACCCAGTACTTC.

This clonotype turned up a few times. The chain employs TRBV27 and TRBJ2-7; 12 nucleotides align to TRBD2. With 4 bases clipped from V and 3 bases from J, the junction kept 7 bases outside the gene matches. Germline values: CDR1 MNHEY, CDR2 SMNVEV (reference sequence). This CDR3 region has 16 residues. The CDR3 region has the DNA TGTGCCAGCAGTTCAACGGGGACTAGCGGGTTCTACGAGCAGTACTTC. Amino acids: CASSSTGTSGFYEQYF.

The chain employs TRBV20-1 and TRBJ2-7; 7 positions agree with TRBD1. There are 18 residues in the CDR3. The junction had 18 bases not matched to a gene; V was cut back by 1 base and J by 3 bases. Germline V CDR1 and CDR2: DFQATT, SNEGSKA (reference sequence). The chain's CDR3 is CSARARQGPVRPNYEQYF. The CDR3 coding sequence is TGCAGTGCTAGAGCGAGACAGGGTCCCGTCAGGCCAAACTACGAGCAGTACTTC.

The chain links TRBV5-1 to TRBJ2-7, with D unresolved. Germline lookup yields CDR1 SGHRS and CDR2 YFSETQ. This CDR3 contains 15 residues. V was clipped by 0 bases and J by 3 bases, with 13 bases between them. The CDR3 DNA follows: TGCGCCAGCAGCTTGGCCTCGGCGACCGTCTACGAGCAGTACTTC. This codes for CASSLASATVYEQYF.

This clonotype was found many times. The V and J genes are TRBV29-1 and TRBJ2-7, with 8 positions matching TRBD1. This CDR3 is built from 12 residues. Germline V CDR1 and CDR2: SQVTM, ANQGSEA. V lost 7 bases, J lost 2 bases, and 4 bases stayed unmatched. CDR3 sequence (DNA): TGCAGCGCACAACAGGGGGCCTACGAGCAGTACTTC. This codes for CSAQQGAYEQYF.

This clonotype was counted only a few times. The CDR3 protein is CASSLVASGSNSYEQYF. The CDR3 DNA sequence: TGTGCCAGCAGCTTGGTGGCTAGCGGGAGCAACTCCTACGAGCAGTACTTC. The chain employs TRBV5-6 and TRBJ2-7; TRBD2 matches 10 bases. V lost 0 bases to trimming and J lost 0 bases; unmatched junction nucleotides: 6. In germline, CDR1 is SGHDT, CDR2 YYEEEE. The CDR3 is 17 amino acids.

The chain joins TRBV6-2 or TRBV6-3 to TRBJ2-7; 10 bases line up with TRBD1. The CDR3 length is 15 residues. V gave up 9 bases and J gave up 6 bases; unmatched junction bases: 14. Germline CDR1 MNHEY, CDR2 SVGEGT. The CDR3 DNA sequence: TGTGCCAGTATCGGGACAGGGGAGGGACTCATCGAGCAGTACTTC. This sequence encodes CASIGTGEGLIEQYF.

This clonotype was observed a handful of times. V and J are TRBV7-2 and TRBJ1-6, with TRBD1 as a possible D gene (5 bases). Between the trimmed V and J ends, which lost 2 bases and 8 bases, there was a span of 13 bases. This CDR3 comprises 15 residues. Germline V gene sequence: CDR1 SGHTA, CDR2 FQGNSA. In DNA form, the CDR3 reads TGTGCCAGCAGCTTATCTTGGGGCAGAGATTCACCCCTCCACTTT. Its translation is CASSLSWGRDSPLHF.

The chain's CDR3 is CASSQNVGQGETQYF. The CDR3, as DNA: TGTGCCAGCTCCCAGAACGTAGGACAGGGTGAGACCCAGTACTTC. The V call is TRBV18, the J call TRBJ2-5; 8 bases are a match to TRBD1. With 6 bases clipped from V and 5 bases from J, the junction kept 11 bases outside the gene matches. The germline V gene has CDR1 KGHSH and CDR2 LQKENI. This CDR3 is built from 15 residues.

This clonotype occurred a few times. V gene TRBV11-1 combines with J gene TRBJ2-6; 9 bases match TRBD2. CDR1 and CDR2 from the germline V gene are SGHAT and FQDESV (reference sequence). This CDR3 is built from 18 residues. Germline trimming cut 3 bases from V and 0 bases from J; bases unmatched to any gene: 6. CDR3: CASSLIGTSSSGANVLTF. The CDR3 DNA sequence: TGTGCCAGCAGCTTGATCGGGACTAGCTCCTCTGGGGCCAACGTCCTGACTTTC.